These 7 T cell receptor beta chains originate from one sample sequenced in a study of T-cell reconstitution after alpha-beta-depleted transplantation in children. Unique molecular identifiers were incorporated during preparation of the TCRbeta library. TCRdb independently ran MiXCR on the PCR reads; one entry per CDR3 protein. The sample holds 250,000 to 350,000 distinct CDR3 sequences, nearly 10% seen once. The material sequenced was PBMCs from the stem cell graft donor, taken from the stem cell graft. The receptors were sampled from a human donor who donated a stem cell graft to a child with SCID.

This CDR3 is CASREGTALGEKLFF. CDR3 sequence (DNA): TGTGCCAGCAGGGAGGGGACCGCATTAGGGGAAAAACTGTTTTTT. The gene calls are TRBV6-2 or TRBV6-3 and TRBJ1-4; TRBD1 might be the D (5 bases). CDR1 and CDR2 (germline): MNHEY, SVGEGT. CDR3 length equals 15 residues. With 6 bases removed from V and 8 bases from J, the gap between germline ends came to 19 bases.

This clonotype occurred many times. The chain combines TRBV5-1 with TRBJ2-1; 9 bases fit TRBD2. This CDR3 is 14 amino acids long. V was clipped by 0 bases and J by 9 bases; unmatched bases: 4. Germline V gene data show CDR1 as SGHRS and CDR2 as YFSETQ. CDR3 bases: TGCGCCAGCAGCTTGGGTAGCGGGGGAGGTGAGCAGTTCTTC. It yields the protein CASSLGSGGGEQFF.

This clonotype was seen more than once but under ten times. The V gene is TRBV10-2, the J gene TRBJ2-5, with D maybe TRBD1 (6 bases). CDR3 length: 15 residues. CDR1 is WSHSY and CDR2 is SAAADI in the germline V gene. Deletions cut 6 bases from V and 1 base from J, with 15 bases between. In DNA, the CDR3 is TGCGCCAGCAGAACCTCAGGGGTTGGCCAAGAGACCCAGTACTTC. Protein sequence: CASRTSGVGQETQYF.

This clonotype appeared many times. The rearrangement links TRBV11-2 to TRBJ2-5; D could derive from TRBD1 or TRBD2 (5 bases each). Germline assignment: CDR1 SGHAT and CDR2 FQNNGV. The CDR3 is 13 amino acids. Trimming shortened V by 8 bases and J by 2 bases, and 12 bases separated the two germline ends. CDR3 sequence: CASGRGAQETQYF. In DNA, the CDR3 is TGTGCCAGCGGACGAGGGGCACAAGAGACCCAGTACTTC. Full variable domain (outside the CDR3, taken from reference TRBV11-2 and TRBJ2-5): EAGVAQSPRYKIIEKRQSVAFWCNPISGHATLYWYQQILGQGPKLLIQFQNNGVVDDSQLPKDRFSAERLKGVDSTLKIQPAKLEDSAVYLCASGRGAQETQYFGPGTRLLVL.

This clonotype has at least ten counts. The chain has TRBV3-1 and TRBJ1-5; D is unresolved. The germline gives CDR1 LGHDT, CDR2 YNNKEL (reference sequence). The CDR3 is made up of 13 amino acids. V lost 2 bases and J 3 bases, leaving 5 bases between the germline ends. The CDR3 bases are TGTGCCAGCAGCCAAAGCCTCAATCAGCCCCAGCATTTT. It yields the protein CASSQSLNQPQHF.

This clonotype has a count of ten or more. This chain uses TRBV5-1 with TRBJ2-1; 13 bases fit TRBD2. The germline V gene encodes CDR1 SGHRS and CDR2 YFSETQ. With 4 bases clipped from V and 8 bases from J, the junction kept 9 bases outside the gene matches. The CDR3 totals 16 residues. The CDR3 sequence: CASSTGGLAGLYEQFF. The CDR3 nucleotides read TGCGCCAGCAGCACGGGGGGACTAGCGGGGCTCTATGAGCAGTTCTTC.

This clonotype showed up just a few times. This chain links TRBV12-5 with TRBJ2-2, with TRBD2 matching 13 bases. Germline trimming cut 7 bases from V and 5 bases from J; bases unmatched to any gene: 13. The CDR3 is 18 residues long. CDR1 is LGHNT, CDR2 FRNRAP, per germline. Here the CDR3 DNA reads TGTGCTAGTGCCTCGGACAGGGGACTAGCGGGGCGGACCGGGGAGCTGTTTTTT. Protein product: CASASDRGLAGRTGELFF.